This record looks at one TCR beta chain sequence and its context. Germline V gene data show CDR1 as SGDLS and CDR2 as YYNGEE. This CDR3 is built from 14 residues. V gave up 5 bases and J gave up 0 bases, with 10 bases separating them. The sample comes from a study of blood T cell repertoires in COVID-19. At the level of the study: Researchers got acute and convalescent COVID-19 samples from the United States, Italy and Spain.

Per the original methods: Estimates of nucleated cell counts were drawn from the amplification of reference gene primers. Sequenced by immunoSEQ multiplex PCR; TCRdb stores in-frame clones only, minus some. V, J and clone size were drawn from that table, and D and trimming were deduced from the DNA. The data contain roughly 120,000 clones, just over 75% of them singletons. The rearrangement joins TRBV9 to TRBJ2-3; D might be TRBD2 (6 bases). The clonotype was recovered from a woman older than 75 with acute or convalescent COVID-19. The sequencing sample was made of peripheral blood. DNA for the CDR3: TGTGCCAGCAGGGGACTTCCTAGCACAGATACGCAGTATTTT. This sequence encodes CASRGLPSTDTQYF.